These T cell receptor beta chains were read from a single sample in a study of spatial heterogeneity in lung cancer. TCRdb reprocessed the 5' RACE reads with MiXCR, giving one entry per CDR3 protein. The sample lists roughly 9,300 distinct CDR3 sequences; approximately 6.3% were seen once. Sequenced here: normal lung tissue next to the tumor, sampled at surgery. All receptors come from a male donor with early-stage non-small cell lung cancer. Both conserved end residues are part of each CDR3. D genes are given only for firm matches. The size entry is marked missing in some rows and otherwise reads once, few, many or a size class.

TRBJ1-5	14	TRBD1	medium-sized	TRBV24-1	CATSDGGQGTPQHF	TGTGCCACCAGTGATGGGGGACAGGGTACACCCCAGCATTTT
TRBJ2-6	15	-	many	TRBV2	CASSDIRSGANVLTF	TGTGCCAGCAGTGACATCCGCTCTGGGGCCAACGTCCTGACTTTC
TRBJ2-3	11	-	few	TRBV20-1	CSALGVAGQYF	TGCAGTGCTTTGGGGGTGGCAGGGCAGTATTTT
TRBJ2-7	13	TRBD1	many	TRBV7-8	CASSGDSTYEQYF	TGTGCCAGCAGCGGGGACAGCACCTACGAGCAGTACTTC
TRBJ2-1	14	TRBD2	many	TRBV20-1	CSASDTSGGQEQFF	TGCAGTGCTAGTGACACCTCGGGGGGGCAAGAGCAGTTCTTC
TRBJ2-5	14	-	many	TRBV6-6	CASSSRSAQETQYF	TGTGCCAGCAGTTCCCGCTCGGCTCAAGAGACCCAGTACTTC
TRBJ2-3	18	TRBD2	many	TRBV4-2	CASSLQTSGDTSTDTQYF	TGTGCCAGCAGCCTCCAGACTAGCGGGGATACTAGCACAGATACGCAGTATTTT
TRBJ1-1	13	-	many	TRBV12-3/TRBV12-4	CASSLGPNTEAFF	TGTGCCAGCAGTTTAGGACCAAACACTGAAGCTTTCTTT
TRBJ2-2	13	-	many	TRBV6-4	CASSVDRRGKLFF	TGTGCCAGCAGTGTTGACAGACGGGGGAAGCTGTTTTTT
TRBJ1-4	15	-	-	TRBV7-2	CASSRAWTENEKLFF	TGTGCCAGCAGCCGAGCGTGGACAGAGAATGAAAAACTGTTTTTT
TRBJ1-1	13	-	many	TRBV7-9	CASSLQAHTEAFF	TGTGCCAGCAGCTTACAAGCTCACACTGAAGCTTTCTTT
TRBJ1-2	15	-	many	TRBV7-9	CASSLNQFTGNGYTF	TGTGCCAGCAGCTTAAACCAATTTACAGGGAACGGCTACACCTTC
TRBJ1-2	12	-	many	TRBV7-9	CASSWDQGGYTF	TGTGCCAGCAGCTGGGATCAAGGAGGCTACACCTTC
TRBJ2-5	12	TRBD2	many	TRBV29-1	CSVVSGGETQYF	TGCAGCGTTGTAAGCGGGGGTGAGACCCAGTACTTC
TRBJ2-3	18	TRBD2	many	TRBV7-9	CASSSRGGLATITDTQYF	TGTGCCAGCAGCTCACGGGGGGGTCTAGCGACGATCACAGATACGCAGTATTTT
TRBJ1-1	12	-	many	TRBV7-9	CASSLMNTEAFF	TGTGCCAGCAGCTTAATGAACACTGAAGCTTTCTTT
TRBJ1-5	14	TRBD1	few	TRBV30	CAWSVQGTKGPQHF	TGTGCCTGGAGTGTACAGGGGACGAAAGGGCCCCAGCATTTT
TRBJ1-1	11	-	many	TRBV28	CASSLGPEAFF	TGTGCCAGCAGTTTGGGGCCTGAAGCTTTCTTT
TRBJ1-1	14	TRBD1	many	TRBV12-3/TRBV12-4	CASSSLDRDTEAFF	TGTGCCAGCAGTTCGCTTGACAGGGACACTGAAGCTTTCTTT
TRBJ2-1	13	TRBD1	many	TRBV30	CAWRTTGGSEQFF	TGTGCCTGGAGGACTACAGGGGGCAGTGAGCAGTTCTTC
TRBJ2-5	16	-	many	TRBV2	CASSGEGHLYQETQYF	TGTGCCAGCAGTGGGGAGGGACACCTGTACCAAGAGACCCAGTACTTC
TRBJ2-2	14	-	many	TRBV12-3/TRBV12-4	CASSLRGSTGELFF	TGTGCCAGCAGTTTACGGGGGAGTACCGGGGAGCTGTTTTTT
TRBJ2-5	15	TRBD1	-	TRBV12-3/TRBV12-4	CASSLGQGGQETQYF	TGTGCCAGCAGTCTTGGACAGGGGGGTCAAGAGACCCAGTACTTC
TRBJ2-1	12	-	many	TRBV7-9	CASSLVLNEQFF	TGTGCCAGCAGCTTAGTCCTCAATGAGCAGTTCTTC
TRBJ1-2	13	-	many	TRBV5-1	CASRQQGYYGYTF	TGCGCCAGCAGGCAGCAGGGATACTATGGCTACACCTTC
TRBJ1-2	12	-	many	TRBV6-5	CASSVPPRGYTF	TGTGCCAGCAGTGTACCCCCGCGAGGCTACACCTTC
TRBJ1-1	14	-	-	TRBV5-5	CASRRSEVNTEAFF	TGTGCCAGCAGACGGTCCGAAGTCAACACTGAAGCTTTCTTT
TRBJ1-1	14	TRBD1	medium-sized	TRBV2	CASSADRARSEAFF	TGTGCCAGCAGTGCGGACAGGGCTCGATCTGAAGCTTTCTTT
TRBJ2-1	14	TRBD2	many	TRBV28	CASSLTSGGAVFLF	TGTGCCAGCAGTTTAACTAGCGGGGGGGCCGTCTTCCTCTTC
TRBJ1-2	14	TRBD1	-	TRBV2	CASSVGTGSYGYTF	TGTGCCAGCAGTGTCGGGACAGGATCTTACGGCTACACCTTC
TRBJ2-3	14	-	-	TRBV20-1	CSARRLFSTDTQYF	TGCAGTGCTAGAAGGCTTTTTAGCACAGATACGCAGTATTTT
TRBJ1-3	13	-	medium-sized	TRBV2	CASSEQAGNTIYF	TGTGCCAGCAGCGAGCAGGCTGGAAACACCATATATTTT
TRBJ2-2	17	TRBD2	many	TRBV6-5	CASSRLAGGWNTGELFF	TGTGCCAGCAGTCGCCTTGCGGGGGGATGGAACACCGGGGAGCTGTTTTTT
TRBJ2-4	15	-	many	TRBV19	CASSATQGTKNIQYF	TGTGCCAGTAGTGCTACCCAGGGTACCAAAAACATTCAGTACTTC
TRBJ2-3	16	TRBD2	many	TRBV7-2	CASSPDSGGAPDTQYF	TGTGCCAGCAGCCCAGATAGCGGGGGGGCACCAGATACGCAGTATTTT
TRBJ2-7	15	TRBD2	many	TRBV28	CASSTTSGGVGEQYF	TGTGCCAGCAGTACAACTAGCGGGGGGGTTGGCGAGCAGTACTTC
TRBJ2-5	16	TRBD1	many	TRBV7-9	CASSLRTDRRQETQYF	TGTGCCAGCAGCTTACGAACGGACAGGCGGCAAGAGACCCAGTACTTC
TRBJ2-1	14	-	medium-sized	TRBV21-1	CASSHGGSYNEQFF	TGTGCCAGCAGCCACGGGGGGTCCTACAATGAGCAGTTCTTC
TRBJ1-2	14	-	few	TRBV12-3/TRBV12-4	CASSLTGGDYGYTF	TGTGCCAGCAGTTTAACCGGGGGAGACTATGGCTACACCTTC
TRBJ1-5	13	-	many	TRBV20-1	CSVGPQGNQPQHF	TGCAGTGTTGGGCCCCAGGGAAATCAGCCCCAGCATTTT
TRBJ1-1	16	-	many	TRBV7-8	CASSLGNRVGNTEAFF	TGTGCCAGCAGCTTAGGGAACAGGGTAGGGAACACTGAAGCTTTCTTT
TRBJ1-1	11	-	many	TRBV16	CASSQGGRAFF	TGTGCCAGCAGCCAAGGGGGCAGGGCTTTCTTT
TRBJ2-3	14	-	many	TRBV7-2	CASSAGGGADTQYF	TGTGCCAGCAGCGCTGGGGGCGGGGCAGATACGCAGTATTTT
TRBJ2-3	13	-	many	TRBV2	CASSRGHTDTQYF	TGTGCCAGCAGCAGGGGTCACACAGATACGCAGTATTTT
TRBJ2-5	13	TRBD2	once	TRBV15	CDTSRLAGETQYF	TGTGACACCAGCAGACTAGCAGGGGAGACCCAGTACTTC
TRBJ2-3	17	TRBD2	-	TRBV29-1	CSLSKGSSGSFTDTQYF	TGCAGCCTTTCGAAGGGGTCTAGCGGGAGTTTCACAGATACGCAGTATTTT
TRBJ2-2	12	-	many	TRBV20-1	CSAPVRPGELFF	TGCAGTGCTCCGGTGAGACCCGGGGAGCTGTTTTTT
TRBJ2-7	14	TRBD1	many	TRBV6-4	CASSATGGSVEQYF	TGTGCCAGCAGTGCCACAGGGGGGTCAGTCGAGCAGTACTTC
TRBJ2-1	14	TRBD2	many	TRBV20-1	CSASLAGGPDEQFF	TGCAGTGCTAGTCTGGCGGGGGGGCCAGATGAGCAGTTCTTC
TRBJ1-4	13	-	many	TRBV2	CASRATGAEKLFF	TGTGCCAGCAGGGCCACGGGAGCCGAAAAACTGTTTTTT
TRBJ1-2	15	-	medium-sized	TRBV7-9	CASSPEGGHWRGYTF	TGTGCCAGCAGCCCAGAAGGGGGGCATTGGAGGGGCTACACCTTC
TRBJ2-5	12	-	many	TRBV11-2	CASSFDWQTQYF	TGTGCCAGCAGCTTTGACTGGCAGACCCAGTACTTC
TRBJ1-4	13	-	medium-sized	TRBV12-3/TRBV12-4	CASSLRGDEKLFF	TGTGCCAGCAGTTTACGGGGGGATGAAAAACTGTTTTTT
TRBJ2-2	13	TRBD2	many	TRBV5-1	CASRGDDTGELFF	TGCGCCTCCCGGGGGGACGACACCGGGGAGCTGTTTTTT